The entry that follows covers one T cell receptor beta chain sequence. Its antigen is unknown. The data were obtained in a study of blood T cells in healthy people across ages. The study, taken as a whole, reports: The authors considered diversity estimates from one million T cells to be underestimates. Unsorted PBMC input precluded a conclusive naive versus antigen-experienced comparison.

Primed by a sample-barcoded 5' primer and a J-beta primer mix, a second PCR proceeded for 7 to 11 cycles. TCRdb redid the calling of the 5' RACE reads with MiXCR, one entry per CDR3 protein. The table includes around 780,000 distinct CDR3 sequences, 20% to 30% detected once. These data were also filed under a second study, of T cells of mothers and their children. That report adds: The entire RNA extract went into cDNA synthesis at approximately 1.5 ug per 15 ul.

The sequenced sample consisted of blood. The clonotype originates from a boy under 18 in good health.

The CDR3 sequence: CASSLGRRFTEGSHEQYF. The DNA of the CDR3 is TGTGCCAGCAGTTTAGGAAGACGGTTCACGGAGGGAAGCCACGAGCAGTACTTC. The chain joins TRBV28 to TRBJ2-7, with D possibly matching TRBD2 (6 bases). CDR1 is MDHEN, CDR2 SYDVKM, per germline. This CDR3 has 18 residues. The germline V and J ends were trimmed by 2 bases and 5 bases, with 25 bases remaining between them.